One sample yielded the 24 T cell receptor beta chains listed below, sequenced in a study of control samples from healthy donors and cancer patients. TCRdb's table, derived via immunoSEQ multiplex PCR, lists solely in-frame clones and lacks some. The repertoire holds 150,000 to 200,000 clones, with approximately 92% as singletons. The sample was blood. These TCRs come from a woman aged 55 to 70 in good health.

This clone was seen only once. The junction does not match germline at one end; this may be a read error. V is TRBV7-7 and J is TRBJ2-7; D may be TRBD1 (5 bases). The CDR3 consists of 14 residues. CDR1 SSHAT and CDR2 FNYEAQ come from the germline V gene (reference sequence). Here the CDR3 DNA reads TGTGCTAGCAGCTTGGACATGACCTCCTACGAGCAGTACTTC. As protein: CASSLDMTSYEQYF.

The rearrangement links TRBV27 to TRBJ1-6; D unclear. The V gene lost 8 bases and the J gene lost 6 bases, with 17 bases spanning the gap. Looked up from germline, CDR1 is MNHEY and CDR2 is SMNVEV (reference sequence). The CDR3 runs 15 residues. The CDR3 DNA follows: TGTGCCAGCTCGCCGGGCGGGCACGGTAATTCACCCCTCCACTTT. Its protein product is CASSPGGHGNSPLHF.

V gene TRBV10-3 combines with J gene TRBJ1-1; D is unclear. The CDR3 has 14 amino acids. Trimming pared 4 bases from V and 6 bases from J, leaving 15 bases between. In germline, CDR1 is ENHRY, CDR2 SYGVKD. In DNA, the CDR3 is TGTGCCATCAGTGCGGTTTACCCTCTCCCTGAAGCTTTCTTT. Protein product: CAISAVYPLPEAFF.

This chain uses TRBV6-2 or TRBV6-3 with TRBJ2-5; 11 nucleotides match TRBD1. This CDR3 contains 14 residues. J lost 5 bases, V lost 4 bases, and 3 bases had no gene match. Germline CDR1 MNHEY, CDR2 SVGEGT. The CDR3 protein is CASSWDRGRETQYF. CDR3 nucleotide sequence: TGTGCCAGCAGTTGGGACAGGGGGAGGGAGACCCAGTACTTC.

The V gene is TRBV5-4, the J gene TRBJ1-5, with TRBD1 identical over 9 bases. Trimming at V came to 4 bases and at J to 3 bases, leaving 8 bases not matched to a gene. The germline V gene encodes CDR1 SGHNT and CDR2 YYREEE (reference sequence). This CDR3 is 16 amino acids long. The CDR3 protein is CASSIQGAGYNQPQHF. As DNA, the CDR3 is TGTGCCAGCAGCATACAGGGGGCCGGATACAATCAGCCCCAGCATTTT.

CDR3 sequence reads: CASTPEGQTYEQYF. As DNA, the CDR3 is TGTGCCAGCACCCCCGAAGGACAAACCTACGAGCAGTACTTC. The rearrangement joins TRBV6-2 or TRBV6-3 to TRBJ2-7; possible D gene TRBD1, 5 bases. V shed 7 bases and J shed 2 bases, with 15 bases lying between them. Germline V lookup: CDR1 MNHEY, CDR2 SVGEGT. This CDR3 comprises 14 residues.

The chain has TRBV2 and TRBJ1-3, with unresolved D. Per the germline V gene, CDR1 is SNHLY and CDR2 is FYNNEI. The V gene lost 4 bases and the J gene lost 0 bases, with 10 bases spanning the gap. CDR3 size: 15 residues. The chain's CDR3 is CASSGRTASGNTIYF. The CDR3 DNA reads TGTGCCAGCAGTGGTCGGACGGCCTCTGGAAACACCATATATTTT. The full variable domain, rest sourced from reference TRBV2 and TRBJ1-3, is EPEVTQTPSHQVTQMGQEVILRCVPISNHLYFYWYRQILGQKVEFLVSFYNNEISEKSEIFDDQFSVERPDGSNFTLKIRSTKLEDSAMYFCASSGRTASGNTIYFGEGSWLTVV.

This chain links TRBV7-9 with TRBJ1-4; D is undetermined. Trimming took off 6 bases at V and 8 bases at J, with 10 bases between the two ends. The germline CDR1 and CDR2 sequences are SEHNR and FQNEAQ (reference sequence). The CDR3 length is 12 residues. The CDR3 sequence: CASRGSQEKLFF. Written as DNA, the CDR3 is TGTGCCAGCAGAGGGTCTCAGGAAAAACTGTTTTTT.

J is TRBJ2-3 and V is TRBV5-6; 7 nucleotides line up with TRBD1. This CDR3 contains 15 residues. The J segment lost 5 bases and the V segment lost 8 bases, leaving 14 bases of the junction unmatched. Looked up from germline, CDR1 is SGHDT and CDR2 is YYEEEE. The CDR3: CARVPLKGARDTQYF. DNA of the CDR3: TGTGCCAGAGTACCACTTAAGGGGGCTAGAGATACGCAGTATTTT.

This clone was observed a single time. The CDR3 spells CASSRDSGYTF. The CDR3 coding sequence is TGTGCCAGCAGCCGGGACAGCGGCTACACCTTC. The rearrangement links TRBV6-6 to TRBJ1-2; 7 bases are shared with TRBD1. Germline-derived CDR1 and CDR2 are MNHNY and SVGAGI (reference sequence). The CDR3 totals 11 residues. J lost 8 bases, V lost 6 bases, and 3 bases had no gene match.

As regards this clone: Its ends do not fully match the called genes, so a read error is possible. CDR3 sequence: CASSLARGAYNEQFF. The CDR3 coding sequence is TGTGCTAGCAGCTTAGCGCGGGGGGCATACAATGAGCAGTTCTTC. This chain joins TRBV7-7 and TRBJ2-1; 8 bases map to TRBD2. The CDR3 is 15 residues long. CDR1 SSHAT and CDR2 FNYEAQ come from the germline V gene (reference sequence).

The chain combines TRBV5-1 with TRBJ2-5; D call uncertain. Germline lookup yields CDR1 SGHRS and CDR2 YFSETQ. V shed 0 bases and J shed 9 bases, with 15 bases lying between them. The length of the CDR3 is 14 residues. In nucleotides, the CDR3 is TGCGCCAGCAGCTTGGTATCCTCACGGTGGCCCCAGTACTTC. It yields the protein CASSLVSSRWPQYF.

This chain joins TRBV5-1 and TRBJ1-2; no definite D call. CDR1 SGHRS and CDR2 YFSETQ come from the germline V gene. Trimming cost V 4 bases and J 8 bases, with 18 bases left between them. There are 14 residues in the CDR3. The CDR3 spells CASSRNMDGSGYTF. CDR3 nucleotides: TGCGCCAGCAGCAGGAACATGGACGGCAGCGGCTACACCTTC.

The chain is built from TRBV6-6 and TRBJ1-1, with D unresolved. The CDR3 extends over 14 amino acids. V shed 4 bases and J shed 2 bases, with 11 bases lying between them. Looked up from germline, CDR1 is MNHNY and CDR2 is SVGAGI (reference sequence). CDR3 sequence reads: CASSSLDVNTEAFF. In DNA form, the CDR3 reads TGTGCCAGCAGTTCCCTCGACGTAAACACTGAAGCTTTCTTT.

The chain joins TRBV7-9 to TRBJ2-2, with D hard to call. V was shortened by 3 bases and J by 5 bases, with 10 bases between the two germline ends. CDR1 is SEHNR, CDR2 FQNEAQ, per germline (reference sequence). The CDR3 has 14 amino acids. Here the CDR3 reads CASSFSRSTGELFF. CDR3 DNA: TGTGCCAGCAGCTTCAGTCGAAGTACCGGGGAGCTGTTTTTT.

This sequence joins TRBV27 and TRBJ2-5; no reliable D call. The CDR3 length is 16 residues. Looked up from germline, CDR1 is MNHEY and CDR2 is SMNVEV (reference sequence). Trimming stripped 5 bases from V and 2 bases from J, with 18 bases between. The CDR3 DNA reads as TGTGCCAGCAGTATCGGACGCGAAGCCGGACAAGAGACCCAGTACTTC. It yields the protein CASSIGREAGQETQYF.

This clone was seen just once. The rearrangement links TRBV9 to TRBJ2-2; 7 nucleotides agree with TRBD1. The CDR3 covers 19 residues. Germline CDR1 SGDLS, CDR2 YYNGEE. The trim removed 0 bases at V and 1 base at J, leaving 12 bases unmatched. CDR3 sequence reads: CASSVGRSQGKRNTGELFF. CDR3 coding DNA: TGTGCCAGCAGCGTAGGACGTTCACAGGGGAAAAGGAACACCGGGGAGCTGTTTTTT.

The rearrangement joins TRBV29-1 to TRBJ2-7; D ambiguous. This CDR3 comprises 12 residues. V was pared by 5 bases and J by 0 bases, with 8 bases between. CDR1 and CDR2 (germline): SQVTM, ANQGSEA. The CDR3 sequence: CSVSGSSYEQYF. The CDR3 DNA is TGCAGCGTTTCCGGGTCCTCCTACGAGCAGTACTTC.

V is TRBV10-2 and J is TRBJ1-1; D remains unclear. The V gene lost 7 bases and the J gene lost 8 bases, with 20 bases spanning the gap. CDR3 size: 14 residues. Germline-derived CDR1 and CDR2 are WSHSY and SAAADI. The CDR3: CASKMSGALDEAFF. CDR3 DNA: TGCGCCAGCAAGATGAGCGGAGCTTTAGACGAAGCTTTCTTT.

The chain joins TRBV27 to TRBJ2-3, with TRBD2 matching 12 bases. Losses at the gene ends were 5 bases for V and 4 bases for J; bases not matched to a gene: 7. The CDR3 is 16 amino acids. CDR1 and CDR2 from the germline V gene are MNHEY and SMNVEV (reference sequence). CDR3 bases: TGTGCCAGCAGTATCAGACTAGCGGGGGTTTCAGATACGCAGTATTTT. Its translation is CASSIRLAGVSDTQYF.

The chain has TRBV29-1 and TRBJ1-1; a weak D match, TRBD1 (5 bases). This CDR3 is 11 amino acids long. CDR1 and CDR2 from the germline V gene are SQVTM and ANQGSEA. Trimming pared 3 bases from V and 10 bases from J, leaving 12 bases between. This CDR3 reads CSVDVGGVAFF. For the CDR3, the DNA is TGCAGCGTTGATGTGGGGGGGGTAGCTTTCTTT.

V is TRBV27 and J is TRBJ2-1, with D unclear. V lost 7 bases, J lost 1 base, and 8 bases lay in between. The CDR3 runs 13 residues. CDR1 and CDR2 (germline): MNHEY, SMNVEV (reference sequence). Here the CDR3 reads CASIGRSYNEQFF. The DNA for the CDR3 is TGTGCCAGCATAGGGCGGTCCTACAATGAGCAGTTCTTC.

The chain combines TRBV6-2 or TRBV6-3 with TRBJ2-7, with D maybe TRBD1 (6 bases). Trimming left V 5 bases short and J 3 bases short, with 8 bases between. CDR1 and CDR2 from the germline V gene are MNHEY and SVGEGT. The CDR3 is made up of 12 amino acids. The CDR3 spells CASSPQGYEQYF. The CDR3 DNA is TGTGCCAGCAGTCCACAGGGCTACGAGCAGTACTTC.

The chain has TRBV7-3 and TRBJ2-3, with TRBD2 matching over 7 bases. The CDR3 spans 15 residues. V shed 6 bases, J shed 2 bases, and the junction held 8 bases outside the gene matches. Germline assignment: CDR1 SGHTA and CDR2 FQGTGA. The CDR3 bases are TGTGCCAGCAGTCCGGCTAGCGGTCTCACAGATACGCAGTATTTT. This encodes CASSPASGLTDTQYF.